This T cell receptor (beta chain) was sequenced in a study of T cells after yellow fever vaccination. Germline values: CDR1 LGHNA, CDR2 YNFKEQ. This CDR3 spans 12 amino acids. Trimming left V 1 base short and J 5 bases short, with 4 bases between. Broader study findings: Contaminating bulk clonotypes could be abundant in FACS-sorted repertoires.

This clonotype was seen ten or more times. Its antigen remains unknown. Production of TCR cDNA was by 5'RACE template switching, which also added a universal primer site and UMIs. Using its own MiXCR run on the 5' RACE reads, TCRdb lists one record per CDR3 protein. The sample holds about 160,000 distinct CDR3 sequences, approximately 6.7% seen once. The TCR was taken from a man aged 18 to 30 who received the YFV17D yellow fever vaccine. The sequencing here drew on CD4+ T cells sorted from PBMCs, taken around 5 days after the first yellow fever vaccination. The genes are TRBV4-2 and TRBJ2-3, with D unresolved. The chain's CDR3 is CASSQGGDTQYF. The DNA for the CDR3 is TGTGCCAGCAGCCAAGGGGGAGATACGCAGTATTTT.